This entry describes one TCR beta chain. Its matching antigen is unknown. This entry comes from a study of CD8 T cells in ankylosing spondylitis. General observations from the study: Earlier authors reported some of these motif variants in reactive arthritis synovial fluid and blood.

Each CDR3 protein is one row after TCRdb ran MiXCR on the 5' RACE reads. The sample carries about 300,000 distinct CDR3 sequences, 11% recorded once. The CDR3 runs to 11 residues. Germline CDR1 and CDR2: MNHNS and SASEGT. The germline V and J ends were trimmed by 8 bases and 4 bases, with 7 bases remaining between them. The clonotype originates from a female donor with ankylosing spondylitis or in good health (not recorded which). V and J are TRBV6-1 and TRBJ2-3; D unclear. Sequenced: blood, either unsorted or a sorted T cell fraction (not recorded which). CDR3 bases: TGTGCCAGCCTTACGGCAGATACGCAGTATTTT. It encodes CASLTADTQYF.